These 20 T cell receptor beta chains were sequenced from one sample in a study of cytomegalovirus exposure and HLA in healthy donors. With 60 Vbeta and 13 Jbeta primers, the PCR was carried out. Assay used: immunoSEQ multiplex PCR; TCRdb lists only in-frame clones, some missing. The profile shows 150,000 to 200,000 clones, less than 90% of them singletons. The sequenced sample consisted of PBMCs. Receptors were obtained from a man aged 45-60 years in good health and CMV-seropositive.

The chain joins TRBV27 to TRBJ1-2, with D possibly matching TRBD1 (5 bases). Germline loops: CDR1 MNHEY, CDR2 SMNVEV (reference sequence). The CDR3 extends over 13 amino acids. The V end was cut by 7 bases, the J end by 5 bases, with 14 bases between. CDR3 coding DNA: TGTGCCAGCAAACCCAAAGGGGCTTATGGCTACACCTTC. This encodes CASKPKGAYGYTF.

This chain joins TRBV5-1 and TRBJ1-1; D is unclear. V lost 4 bases and J 3 bases, leaving 13 bases between the germline ends. The CDR3 has 14 residues. Germline values: CDR1 SGHRS, CDR2 YFSETQ. This chain's CDR3 is CASSRGGVDTEAFF. CDR3 nucleotides: TGCGCCAGCAGCCGCGGCGGGGTCGACACTGAAGCTTTCTTT.

This clone was counted once. The V call is TRBV11-2, the J call TRBJ2-7; the match to TRBD1 covers 10 bases. J gave up 5 bases and V 5 bases, and 3 bases lay outside the gene matches. The CDR3 length is 13 residues. Germline CDR1 reads SGHAT; CDR2 reads FQNNGV. The CDR3 reads CASSLGQGDEQYF. In DNA form, the CDR3 reads TGTGCCAGCAGCCTCGGACAGGGGGACGAGCAGTACTTC.

The V call is TRBV27, the J call TRBJ2-1; 7 positions match TRBD2. J lost 8 bases, V lost 2 bases, and 6 bases had no gene match. Germline values: CDR1 MNHEY, CDR2 SMNVEV (reference sequence). The CDR3 is made up of 14 amino acids. CDR3 region: CASSLTSVIDEQFF. The CDR3 coding sequence is TGTGCCAGCAGTTTAACTAGCGTAATCGATGAGCAGTTCTTC.

The chain carries TRBV9 and TRBJ1-1; 9 bases line up with TRBD1. The CDR3 covers 17 residues. V trimming: 0 bases; J trimming: 5 bases; junction bases outside the gene matches: 11. Per germline, CDR1 SGDLS and CDR2 YYNGEE. As DNA, the CDR3 is TGTGCCAGCAGCGTAGCTCCCACAGGGGGCAGGGGGACTGAAGCTTTCTTT. It is translated as CASSVAPTGGRGTEAFF.

The chain carries TRBV27 and TRBJ2-5; TRBD1 agrees at 8 bases. The J call is in doubt because the DNA end fits TRBJ2-7 better. The CDR3 is 15 amino acids. Germline V gene sequence: CDR1 MNHEY, CDR2 SMNVEV (reference sequence). The CDR3 reads CASSTRDRGFHEQYF. The CDR3 region has the DNA TGTGCCAGCAGTACCCGCGACAGGGGATTCCACGAGCAGTACTTC.

The CDR3 bases are TGTGCCAGTAAACAAAACACTGAAGCTTTCTTT. Its translation is CASKQNTEAFF. The rearrangement joins TRBV19 to TRBJ1-1; D not certain. The V end was cut by 7 bases, the J end by 2 bases, with 5 bases between. This CDR3 has 11 amino acids. In germline, CDR1 is LNHDA, CDR2 SQIVND (reference sequence). Based on the CDR3 plus reference TRBV19 and TRBJ1-1, the full variable domain is DGGITQSPKYLFRKEGQNVTLSCEQNLNHDAMYWYRQDPGQGLRLIYYSQIVNDFQKGDIAEGYSVSREKKESFPLTVTSAQKNPTAFYLCASKQNTEAFFGQGTRLTVV.

The chain recombines TRBV6-1 with TRBJ2-5, with D unresolved. The V gene's germline CDR1 is MNHNS and CDR2 SASEGT. Deletions cut 2 bases from V and 2 bases from J, with 9 bases between. The CDR3 has 14 amino acids. The CDR3 bases are TGTGCCAGCAGTGAACGATTCGGTCAAGAGACCCAGTACTTC. It yields the protein CASSERFGQETQYF.

This clone was seen only once. The chain carries TRBV12-5 and TRBJ1-1; no clear D gene. The germline V gene has CDR1 LGHNT and CDR2 FRNRAP. V gave up 1 base and J gave up 4 bases, with 4 bases separating them. The CDR3 loop spans 12 amino acids. CDR3 nucleotide sequence: TGTGCTAGTGGTTTGGGTCTCACTGAAGCTTTCTTT. Translation gives CASGLGLTEAFF.

The rearrangement joins TRBV7-3 to TRBJ2-1; 9 bases are a match to TRBD2. Trimming at V came to 0 bases and at J to 1 base, leaving 1 base not matched to a gene. This CDR3 has 16 amino acids. CDR1 is SGHTA, CDR2 FQGTGA, per germline. CDR3 nucleotides: TGTGCCAGCAGCTTAACTAGCGGGGGTTCCTACAATGAGCAGTTCTTC. The encoded protein is CASSLTSGGSYNEQFF.

This chain connects TRBV10-3 to TRBJ2-7; 9 nucleotides agree with TRBD1. The germline gives CDR1 ENHRY, CDR2 SYGVKD. This CDR3 is built from 18 residues. The trim removed 4 bases at V and 2 bases at J, leaving 15 bases unmatched. CDR3: CAISVSPNTGTGPYEQYF. The CDR3 coding sequence is TGTGCCATCAGTGTATCTCCGAATACCGGGACAGGGCCCTACGAGCAGTACTTC.

This chain uses TRBV28 with TRBJ2-3; D possibly corresponds to TRBD2 (7 bases). Germline CDR1 reads MDHEN; CDR2 reads SYDVKM. The CDR3 contains 17 residues. V lost 3 bases and J lost 6, with 22 bases in between. CDR3 nucleotide sequence: TGTGCCAGCAGTTTCCCCGGCCGGGGCAGGGGAGGGGATACGCAGTATTTT. Its translation: CASSFPGRGRGGDTQYF. The entire variable domain, with the rest obtained from reference TRBV28 and TRBJ2-3, is as follows: DVKVTQSSRYLVKRTGEKVFLECVQDMDHENMFWYRQDPGLGLRLIYFSYDVKMKEKGDIPEGYSVSREKKERFSLILESASTNQTSMYLCASSFPGRGRGGDTQYFGPGTRLTVL.

V usage is TRBV28 and J usage is TRBJ2-5, with TRBD1 identical over 8 bases. CDR3 length: 14 residues. Per the germline V gene, CDR1 is MDHEN and CDR2 is SYDVKM. The V gene end was trimmed by 2 bases and the J gene end by 5 bases; junction bases not matched to a gene: 4. The CDR3 sequence is CASSLMTGDETQYF. The CDR3 DNA is TGTGCCAGCAGTTTAATGACAGGGGACGAGACCCAGTACTTC.

The genes are TRBV18 and TRBJ2-5, with 8 bases aligning to TRBD1. The CDR3 contains 14 residues. Germline-derived CDR1 and CDR2 are KGHSH and LQKENI. V shed 3 bases and J 5 bases; nucleotides not matched to a gene: 5. The CDR3 region is CASSPQGAGETQYF. As DNA, the CDR3 is TGTGCCAGCTCACCCCAGGGGGCCGGGGAGACCCAGTACTTC.

The genes are TRBV6-1 and TRBJ2-2, with D perhaps matching TRBD1 (5 bases). The CDR3 totals 16 residues. CDR1 is MNHNS, CDR2 SASEGT, per germline. Trimming took 4 bases from V and 3 from J, leaving 15 bases between them. CDR3 coding DNA: TGTGCCAGCAGTGGTACTGGCAGGGTCGACACCGGGGAGCTGTTTTTT. This gives the protein CASSGTGRVDTGELFF.

V and J are TRBV7-8 and TRBJ2-1; 8 bases line up with TRBD2. The CDR3 contains 16 residues. Unmatched junction bases numbered 6, after V lost 2 bases and J lost 3 bases. From germline, CDR1 is SGHVS and CDR2 FQNEAQ. The CDR3 protein is CASSLTPAGDYNEQFF. The CDR3 DNA reads TGTGCCAGCAGCTTAACGCCAGCGGGGGACTACAATGAGCAGTTCTTC.

V usage is TRBV19 and J usage is TRBJ2-2; D gene uncertain. Trimming pared 3 bases from V and 0 bases from J, leaving 5 bases between. CDR1 is LNHDA, CDR2 SQIVND, per germline (reference sequence). The CDR3 contains 14 residues. The CDR3 here is CASSIGPNTGELFF. The CDR3, as DNA: TGTGCCAGTAGTATCGGTCCGAACACCGGGGAGCTGTTTTTT.

The J gene is TRBJ2-3, the V gene TRBV13, with TRBD2 matching over 10 bases. This CDR3 contains 16 residues. The V segment lost 1 base and the J segment 4 bases; nucleotides outside the gene matches: 5. Germline V gene lookup returns CDR1 PRHDT and CDR2 FYEKMQ (reference sequence). CDR3: CASSLEAGGGADTQYF. The DNA of the CDR3 is TGTGCCAGCAGCTTAGAAGCGGGAGGGGGGGCAGATACGCAGTATTTT.

Written as DNA, the CDR3 is TGTGCCAGCAGCACGTCTAAAACAGGGACCCACAATGAGCAGTTCTTC. Amino acids: CASSTSKTGTHNEQFF. This chain links TRBV7-9 with TRBJ2-1; TRBD1 might be the D (6 bases). Trimming pared 5 bases from V and 5 bases from J, leaving 19 bases between. Germline assignment: CDR1 SEHNR and CDR2 FQNEAQ (reference sequence). The CDR3 is 16 amino acids. Full variable domain (outside the CDR3, taken from reference TRBV7-9 and TRBJ2-1): DTGVSQNPRHKITKRGQNVTFRCDPISEHNRLYWYRQTLGQGPEFLTYFQNEAQLEKSRLLSDRFSAERPKGSFSTLEIQRTEQGDSAMYLCASSTSKTGTHNEQFFGPGTRLTVL.

The V call is TRBV18, the J call TRBJ1-1; TRBD1 matches 8 bases. Germline V gene data show CDR1 as KGHSH and CDR2 as LQKENI. V dropped 1 base and J dropped 2; count of bases not matched to a gene: 6. The CDR3 extends over 16 amino acids. DNA for the CDR3: TGTGCCAGCTCACCACTATTGACAGGGGCAAACACTGAAGCTTTCTTT. It specifies CASSPLLTGANTEAFF.